A selection of T cell receptor beta chains follows, all from one sample in a study of blood T cell repertoires in COVID-19. Profiling relied on immunoSEQ multiplex PCR, and the TCRdb table lists in-frame clones only, not all of them. In the table there are some 490,000 clones, around 85% of which are singletons. Specimen: peripheral blood. Every receptor here comes from a human donor in a cohort sampled during active COVID-19. Both conserved end residues are part of each CDR3. A D gene is named only where the DNA matches it firmly. Some rows have no size entry. The others give once, few or many, or a class for an expanded clone.

>.|TRBV7-2|.|TRBJ1-6
TGTGCCAGCAGCCTCCGCCAGGGCGGAAATTCACCCCTCCACTTT
CASSLRQGGNSPLHF
>.|TRBV10-3|TRBD2|TRBJ2-1
TGTGCCATCAGTGGTGGGGAGGGCTACAATGAGCAGTTCTTC
CAISGGEGYNEQFF
>.|TRBV10-3|.|TRBJ2-7
TGTGCCATCAGTGAGTCCCCCGGGGGATCCTACGAGCAGTACTTC
CAISESPGGSYEQYF
>.|TRBV7-2|.|TRBJ2-3
TGTGCCAGCAGCTTAGGGCTAGCAACTAAGTTAGATACGCAGTATTTT
CASSLGLATKLDTQYF
>.|TRBV3-1/TRBV3-2|.|TRBJ2-7
TGTGCCAGCAGCCCCTCGCGAGAATCGTACTTC
CASSPSRESYF
>.|TRBV28|TRBD1|TRBJ1-2
TGTGCCAGCAGTGCACTACAGGGGCGAGGCTACACCTTC
CASSALQGRGYTF
>.|TRBV19|.|TRBJ1-1
TGTGCCAGTAGTATGGGACACCTAAACACTGAAGCTTTCTTT
CASSMGHLNTEAFF
>.|TRBV29-1|TRBD1|TRBJ1-2
TGCAGCGTACTCCGGGACAGCAACTATGGCTACACCTTC
CSVLRDSNYGYTF
>.|TRBV30|.|TRBJ2-1
TGTGCCCCGCGGCGTCCATCCTACAATGAGCAGTTCTTC
CAPRRPSYNEQFF
>.|TRBV2|TRBD1|TRBJ1-2
TGTGCCAGCAGTCTTTATGGACAGGGCTCTAACTATGGCTACACCTTC
CASSLYGQGSNYGYTF
>.|TRBV3-1/TRBV3-2|.|TRBJ1-1
TGTGCCAGCAGACAACAGGGCGCGAACACTGAAGCTTTCTTT
CASRQQGANTEAFF
>few|TRBV19|.|TRBJ2-2
TGTGCCAGTAATCGTGGGGGAGGAGACACCGGGGAGCTGTTTTTT
CASNRGGGDTGELFF
>.|TRBV5-4|TRBD2|TRBJ2-3
TGTGCCAGCCTCGACCTAGCGGGCACAGATACGCAGTATTTT
CASLDLAGTDTQYF
>.|TRBV12-3/TRBV12-4|.|TRBJ1-6
TGTGCCAGCAGTTTCGGAGATAATTCACCCCTCCACTTT
CASSFGDNSPLHF
>.|TRBV4-3|.|TRBJ1-2
TGCGCCAGCAGCCCCACTACGTCCGTCGGCTATGGCTACACCTTC
CASSPTTSVGYGYTF
>.|TRBV6-2/TRBV6-3|.|TRBJ2-7
TGTGCCAGCAGTAGCACTGAGCTCCCTACGAAGCAGTACTTC
CASSSTELPTKQYF
>.|TRBV19|.|TRBJ1-4
TGTGCCACAAAACTGGGACAAAATAATGAAAAACTGTTTTTT
CATKLGQNNEKLFF
>.|TRBV20-1|TRBD2|TRBJ2-3
TGCAGTGCTAGTGGTCCAGCGGGAGGAACAGATACGCAGTATTTT
CSASGPAGGTDTQYF
>.|TRBV10-3|TRBD2|TRBJ2-7
TGTGCCATCAGTGGAGCGGGGCGGTACGAGCAGTACTTC
CAISGAGRYEQYF
>.|TRBV6-6|.|TRBJ1-6
TGTGCCAGCAGTTATAGTTCAGGCTATAATTCACCCCTCCACTTT
CASSYSSGYNSPLHF
>.|TRBV24-1|TRBD1|TRBJ2-3
TGTGCCACCAGTGATTTGGCCGAGACAGGGGGGGGAAAGGGTACGCAGTATTTT
CATSDLAETGGGKGTQYF
>.|TRBV6-6|TRBD2|TRBJ2-2
TGTGCCAGCAGACAGACTAGCGGCACCGGGGAGCTGTTTTTT
CASRQTSGTGELFF
>.|TRBV7-9|.|TRBJ2-4
TGTGCCAGCAGCACGAACGGTGGGGGCGGGCAAGGTATAGCCAAAAACATTCAGTACTTC
CASSTNGGGGQGIAKNIQYF
>.|TRBV27|.|TRBJ2-7
TGTGCCAGCAGTTTATCGGGCTCGGATGGTTACGAGCAGTACTTC
CASSLSGSDGYEQYF
>.|TRBV18|.|TRBJ2-7
TGTGCCAGCTCACCGGGGCCTCCCTACGAGCAGTACTTC
CASSPGPPYEQYF
>.|TRBV7-2|TRBD2|TRBJ2-3
TGTGCCAGCAGCTCCCCCCCCATAAGCGGGAGGACAGCAGATACGCAGTATTTT
CASSSPPISGRTADTQYF
>.|TRBV7-2|TRBD2|TRBJ2-5
TGTGCCAGCTGTAGCGGGAGCCGGGAGACCCAGTACTTC
CASCSGSRETQYF
>.|TRBV7-3|TRBD2|TRBJ2-3
TGTGCCAGCAGCTTAAGGGGGTTAGCGGGAGCAGATACGCAGTATTTT
CASSLRGLAGADTQYF
>.|TRBV7-9|.|TRBJ2-3
TGTGCCAGCAGCTTACGGAGGGACCCGACTAGCACAGATACGCAGTATTTT
CASSLRRDPTSTDTQYF
>.|TRBV7-3|TRBD2|TRBJ2-3
TGTGCCAGCAGCCAGACTAGCGGGAGCGCAGATACGCAGTATTTT
CASSQTSGSADTQYF
>.|TRBV11-2|.|TRBJ2-5
TGTGCCAGCAGCCTGGGAGGAAGGGAGACCCAGTACTTC
CASSLGGRETQYF
>.|TRBV30|.|TRBJ2-5
TGTGCCTGGAGTGTTTTCGTAGGCAGGGGACAAGAGACCCAGTACTTC
CAWSVFVGRGQETQYF
>.|TRBV18|.|TRBJ1-3
TGTGCCAGCTCACCACTTTTTGACAGCTACTCTGGAAACACCATATATTTT
CASSPLFDSYSGNTIYF
>.|TRBV6-5|.|TRBJ2-3
TGTGCCAGCAGCCCCGGACATACTAGCACAGATACGCAGTATTTT
CASSPGHTSTDTQYF
>.|TRBV6-5|TRBD1|TRBJ2-7
TGTGCCAGCAGTTACTCGAGGGGGCTATACGAGCAGTACTTC
CASSYSRGLYEQYF
>few|TRBV19|.|TRBJ2-2
TGTGCCAGTAGTCTAGGAGACAGAGCCACCGGGGAGCTGTTTTTT
CASSLGDRATGELFF
>.|TRBV19|.|TRBJ2-7
TGTGCCAGTAGTGTAGACGCGCCTTTTCCTGACAGACTCGAGCAGTACTTC
CASSVDAPFPDRLEQYF
>.|TRBV6-2/TRBV6-3|.|TRBJ1-5
TGTGCCAGCAGTTTACCTCTCCGACAGAGCGATAGCAATCAGCCCCAGCATTTT
CASSLPLRQSDSNQPQHF
>.|TRBV29-1|TRBD1|TRBJ1-2
TGCAGCGACAGTAGGGTAGGGGGCGATGGCTACACCTTC
CSDSRVGGDGYTF
>few|TRBV29-1|.|TRBJ2-7
TGCAGCGTTAACTTTCCTCGTGGCGAGCAGTACTTC
CSVNFPRGEQYF
>.|TRBV28|TRBD1|TRBJ1-2
TGTGCCAGCAGTTTAGAGGCAGGGGGCGGCCCCGTTTATGGCTACACCTTC
CASSLEAGGGPVYGYTF